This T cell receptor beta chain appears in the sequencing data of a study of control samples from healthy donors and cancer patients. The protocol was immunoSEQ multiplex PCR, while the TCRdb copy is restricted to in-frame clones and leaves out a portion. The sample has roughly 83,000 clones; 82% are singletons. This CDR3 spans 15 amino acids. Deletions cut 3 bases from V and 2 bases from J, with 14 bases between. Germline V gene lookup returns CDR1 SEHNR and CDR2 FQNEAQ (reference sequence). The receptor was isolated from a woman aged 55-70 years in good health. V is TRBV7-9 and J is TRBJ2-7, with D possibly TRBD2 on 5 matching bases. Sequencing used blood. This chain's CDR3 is CASSFPGRTPYEQYF. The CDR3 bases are TGTGCCAGCAGCTTCCCAGGCAGGACTCCCTACGAGCAGTACTTC.